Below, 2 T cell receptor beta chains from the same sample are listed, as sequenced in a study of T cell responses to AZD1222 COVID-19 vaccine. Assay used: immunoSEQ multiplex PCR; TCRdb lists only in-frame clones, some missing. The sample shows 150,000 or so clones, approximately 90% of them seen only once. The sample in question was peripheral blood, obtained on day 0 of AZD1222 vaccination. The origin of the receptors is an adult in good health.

CDR3 sequence reads: CASSLVPSGGGTDTQYF. The CDR3 DNA is TGTGCCAGCAGCTTAGTGCCTAGCGGGGGCGGCACAGATACGCAGTATTTT. V gene TRBV11-2 combines with J gene TRBJ2-3; 10 nucleotides line up with TRBD2. Germline V gene lookup returns CDR1 SGHAT and CDR2 FQNNGV. The J segment lost 1 base and the V segment lost 1 base, leaving 5 bases of the junction unmatched. The CDR3 has 17 amino acids.

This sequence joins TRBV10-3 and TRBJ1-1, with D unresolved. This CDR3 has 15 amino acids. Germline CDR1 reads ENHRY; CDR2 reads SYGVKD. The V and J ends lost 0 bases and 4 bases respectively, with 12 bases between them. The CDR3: CAISESGYRGTEAFF. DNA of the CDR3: TGTGCCATCAGTGAGTCGGGGTATCGGGGCACTGAAGCTTTCTTT.